This T cell receptor beta chain appears in the sequencing data of a study of blood T cell repertoires in COVID-19. This CDR3 has 13 residues. Trimming took off 8 bases at V and 6 bases at J, with 12 bases between the two ends. Per germline, CDR1 KGHDR and CDR2 SFDVKD. Libraries were prepared by immunoSEQ multiplex PCR; TCRdb keeps only in-frame clonotypes and omits some of them. The sample carries about 310,000 clones, roughly 86% recorded once. The genes are TRBV24-1 and TRBJ2-2, with D hard to call. The sequenced sample consisted of peripheral blood. The receptor was isolated from an older man with acute or convalescent COVID-19. CDR3 region: CATMPPGAGELFF. CDR3 coding DNA: TGTGCCACCATGCCCCCGGGTGCCGGGGAGCTGTTTTTT.